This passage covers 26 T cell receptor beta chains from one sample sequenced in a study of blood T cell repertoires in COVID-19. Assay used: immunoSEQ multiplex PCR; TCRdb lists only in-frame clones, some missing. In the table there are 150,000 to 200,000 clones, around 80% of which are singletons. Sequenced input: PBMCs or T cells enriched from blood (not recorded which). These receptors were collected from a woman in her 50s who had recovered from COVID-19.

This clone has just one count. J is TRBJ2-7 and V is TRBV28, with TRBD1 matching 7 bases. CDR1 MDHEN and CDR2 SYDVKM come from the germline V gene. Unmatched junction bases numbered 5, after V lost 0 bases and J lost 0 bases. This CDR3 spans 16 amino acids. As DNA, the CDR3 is TGTGCCAGCAGTTTATGGGGACAGAGGAGCTCCTACGAGCAGTACTTC. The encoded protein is CASSLWGQRSSYEQYF.

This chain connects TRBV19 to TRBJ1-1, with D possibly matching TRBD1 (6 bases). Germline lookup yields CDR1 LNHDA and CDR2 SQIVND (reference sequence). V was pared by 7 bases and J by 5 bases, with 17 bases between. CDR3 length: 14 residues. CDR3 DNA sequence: TGTGCCAGTAACTCACGGGGGGCCGGGACTGAAGCTTTCTTT. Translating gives CASNSRGAGTEAFF.

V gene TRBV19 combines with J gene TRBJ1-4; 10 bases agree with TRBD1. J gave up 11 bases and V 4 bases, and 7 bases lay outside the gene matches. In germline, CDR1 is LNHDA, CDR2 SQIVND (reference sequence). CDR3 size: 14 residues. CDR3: CASSTGQGSRKLFF. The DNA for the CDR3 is TGTGCCAGTAGTACGGGACAGGGGAGTCGGAAACTGTTTTTT.

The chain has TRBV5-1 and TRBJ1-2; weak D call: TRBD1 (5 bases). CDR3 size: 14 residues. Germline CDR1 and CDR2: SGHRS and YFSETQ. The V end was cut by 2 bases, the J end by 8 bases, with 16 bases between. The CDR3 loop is CASSFADAEGGYTF. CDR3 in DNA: TGCGCCAGCAGCTTTGCAGACGCGGAGGGGGGCTACACCTTC.

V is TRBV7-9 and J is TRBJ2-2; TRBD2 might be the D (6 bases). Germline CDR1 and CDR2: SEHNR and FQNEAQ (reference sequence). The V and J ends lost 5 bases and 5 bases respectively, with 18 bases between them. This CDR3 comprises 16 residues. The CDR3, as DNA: TGTGCCAGCAGCCCCGTGGCGGGATCGGGGACCGGGGAGCTGTTTTTT. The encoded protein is CASSPVAGSGTGELFF.

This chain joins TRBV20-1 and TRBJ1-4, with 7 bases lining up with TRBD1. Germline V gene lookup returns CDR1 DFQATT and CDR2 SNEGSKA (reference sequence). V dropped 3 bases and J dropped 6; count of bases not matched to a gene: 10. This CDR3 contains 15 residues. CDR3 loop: CSASDPGTADEKLFF. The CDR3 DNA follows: TGCAGTGCTAGTGATCCGGGGACAGCGGATGAAAAACTGTTTTTT.

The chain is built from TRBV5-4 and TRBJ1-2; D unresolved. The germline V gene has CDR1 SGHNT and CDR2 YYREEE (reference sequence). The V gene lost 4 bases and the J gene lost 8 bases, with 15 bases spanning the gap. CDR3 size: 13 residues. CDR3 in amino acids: CASSVTTSRGYTF. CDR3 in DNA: TGTGCCAGCAGCGTCACTACATCGAGGGGCTACACCTTC.

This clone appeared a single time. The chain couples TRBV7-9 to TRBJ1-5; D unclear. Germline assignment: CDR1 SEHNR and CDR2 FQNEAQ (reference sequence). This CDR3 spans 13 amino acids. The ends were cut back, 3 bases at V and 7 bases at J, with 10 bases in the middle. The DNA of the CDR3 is TGTGCCAGCAGCTTGAGGGAAGACCAGCCCCAGCATTTT. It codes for CASSLREDQPQHF.

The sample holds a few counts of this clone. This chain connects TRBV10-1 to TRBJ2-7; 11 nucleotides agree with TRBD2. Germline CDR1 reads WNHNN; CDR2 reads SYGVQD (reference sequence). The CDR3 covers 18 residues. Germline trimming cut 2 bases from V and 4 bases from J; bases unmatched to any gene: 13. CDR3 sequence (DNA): TGCGCCAGCAGTGAGCGGGCTAGCGGGAGGACCCTGCTATACGAGCAGTACTTC. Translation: CASSERASGRTLLYEQYF.

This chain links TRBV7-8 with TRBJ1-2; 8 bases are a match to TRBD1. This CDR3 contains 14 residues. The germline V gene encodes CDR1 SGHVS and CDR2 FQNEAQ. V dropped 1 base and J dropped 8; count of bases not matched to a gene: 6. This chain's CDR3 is CASSLDNRGYGYTF. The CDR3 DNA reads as TGTGCCAGCAGCTTAGATAACAGGGGGTACGGCTACACCTTC.

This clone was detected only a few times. This CDR3 reads CASSPSTSGRYNEQFF. The DNA of the CDR3 is TGTGCCAGCTCACCCTCGACTAGCGGCCGGTACAATGAGCAGTTCTTC. This chain links TRBV19 with TRBJ2-1, with 9 bases identical to TRBD2. The CDR3 consists of 16 residues. The germline V gene encodes CDR1 LNHDA and CDR2 SQIVND (reference sequence). V was pared by 9 bases and J by 4 bases, with 13 bases of the junction left unmatched.

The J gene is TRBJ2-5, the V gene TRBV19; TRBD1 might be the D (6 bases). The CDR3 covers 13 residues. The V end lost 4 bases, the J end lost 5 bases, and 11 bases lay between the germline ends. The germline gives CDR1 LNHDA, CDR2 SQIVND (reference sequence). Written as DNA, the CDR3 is TGTGCCAGTAGTACCCCAACAGGGGAGACCCAGTACTTC. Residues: CASSTPTGETQYF.

The CDR3 nucleotides are TGCGCCAGTATGACAGACCCAGGCGCAGATACGCAGTATTTT. Translation: CASMTDPGADTQYF. The chain combines TRBV5-1 with TRBJ2-3; TRBD1 might be the D (5 bases). Between the trimmed V and J ends, which lost 8 bases and 4 bases, there was a span of 17 bases. CDR1 is SGHRS and CDR2 is YFSETQ in the germline V gene. This CDR3 is 14 amino acids long.

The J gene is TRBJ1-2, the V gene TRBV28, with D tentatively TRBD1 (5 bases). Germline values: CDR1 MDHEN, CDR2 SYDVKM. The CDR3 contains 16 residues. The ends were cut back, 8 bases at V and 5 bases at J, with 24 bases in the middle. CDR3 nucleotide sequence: TGTGCCAGCTCAGCTCCCTCTACCGGGGGGGGATATGGCTACACCTTC. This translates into CASSAPSTGGGYGYTF.

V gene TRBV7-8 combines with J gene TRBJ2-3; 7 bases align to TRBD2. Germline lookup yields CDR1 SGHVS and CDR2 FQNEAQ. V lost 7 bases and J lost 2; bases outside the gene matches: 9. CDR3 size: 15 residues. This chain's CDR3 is CASNRAGTNTDTQYF. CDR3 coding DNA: TGTGCCAGCAACCGAGCAGGGACTAACACAGATACGCAGTATTTT.

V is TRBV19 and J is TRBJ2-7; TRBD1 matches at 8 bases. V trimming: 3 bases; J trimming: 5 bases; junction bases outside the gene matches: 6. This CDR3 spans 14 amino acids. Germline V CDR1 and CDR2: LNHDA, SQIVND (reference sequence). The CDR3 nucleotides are TGTGCCAGTAGTATGGACAGGGTCAGAAACGAGCAGTACTTC. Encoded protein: CASSMDRVRNEQYF.

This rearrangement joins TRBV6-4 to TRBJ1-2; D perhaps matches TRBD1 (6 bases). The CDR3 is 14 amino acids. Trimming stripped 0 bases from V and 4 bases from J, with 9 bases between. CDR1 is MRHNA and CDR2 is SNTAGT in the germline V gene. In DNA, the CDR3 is TGTGCCAGCAGTGACTCTGGGGGCCTCTATGGCTACACCTTC. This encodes CASSDSGGLYGYTF.

In DNA form, the CDR3 reads TGTGCCAGCAGCTTGACAGGGGCCTTCTACGAGCAGTACTTC. Protein: CASSLTGAFYEQYF. This chain uses TRBV5-5 with TRBJ2-7, with 7 bases lining up with TRBD1. The CDR3 spans 14 residues. Germline assignment: CDR1 SGHKS and CDR2 YYEKEE (reference sequence). V dropped 1 base and J dropped 3; count of bases not matched to a gene: 4.

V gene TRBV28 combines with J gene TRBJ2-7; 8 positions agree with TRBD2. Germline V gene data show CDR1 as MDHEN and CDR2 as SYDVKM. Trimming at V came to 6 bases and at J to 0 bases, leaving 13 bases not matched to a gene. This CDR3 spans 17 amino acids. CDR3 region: CASSSRVTSGYSYEQYF. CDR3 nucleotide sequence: TGTGCCAGCAGCTCAAGGGTTACTAGCGGTTACTCCTACGAGCAGTACTTC. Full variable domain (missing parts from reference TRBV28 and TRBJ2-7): DVKVTQSSRYLVKRTGEKVFLECVQDMDHENMFWYRQDPGLGLRLIYFSYDVKMKEKGDIPEGYSVSREKKERFSLILESASTNQTSMYLCASSSRVTSGYSYEQYFGPGTRLTVT.

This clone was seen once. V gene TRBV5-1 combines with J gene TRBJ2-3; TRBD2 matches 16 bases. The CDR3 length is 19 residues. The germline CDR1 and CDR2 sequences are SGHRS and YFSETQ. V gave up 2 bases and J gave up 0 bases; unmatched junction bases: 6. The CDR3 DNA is TGCGCCAGCAGCTTCTCCGGGACTAGCGGGAGGGGTAGCACAGATACGCAGTATTTT. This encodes CASSFSGTSGRGSTDTQYF.

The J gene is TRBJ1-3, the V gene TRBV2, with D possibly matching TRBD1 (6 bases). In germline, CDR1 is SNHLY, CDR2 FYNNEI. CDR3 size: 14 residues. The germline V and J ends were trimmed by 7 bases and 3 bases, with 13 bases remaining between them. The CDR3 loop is CASKEQGSGNTIYF. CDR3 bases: TGTGCCAGCAAGGAACAGGGAAGTGGAAACACCATATATTTT.

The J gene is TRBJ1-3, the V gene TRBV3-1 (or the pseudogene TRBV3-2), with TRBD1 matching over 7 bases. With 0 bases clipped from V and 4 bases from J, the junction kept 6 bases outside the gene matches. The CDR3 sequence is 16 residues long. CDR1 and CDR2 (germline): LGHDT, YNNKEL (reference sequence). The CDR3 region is CASSQDPTGTGNTIYF. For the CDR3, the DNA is TGTGCCAGCAGCCAAGATCCGACAGGGACCGGAAACACCATATATTTT.

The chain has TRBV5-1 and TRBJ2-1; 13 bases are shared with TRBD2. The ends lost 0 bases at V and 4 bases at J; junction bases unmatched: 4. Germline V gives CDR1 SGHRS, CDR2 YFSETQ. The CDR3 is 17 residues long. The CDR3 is CASSLATSGRVYNEQFF. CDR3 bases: TGCGCCAGCAGCTTGGCCACTAGCGGGAGGGTATACAATGAGCAGTTCTTC.

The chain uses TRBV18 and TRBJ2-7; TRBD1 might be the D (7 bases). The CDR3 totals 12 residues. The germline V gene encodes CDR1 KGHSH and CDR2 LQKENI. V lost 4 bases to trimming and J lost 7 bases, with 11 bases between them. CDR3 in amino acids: CASSQGAGEQYF. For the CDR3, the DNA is TGTGCCAGCTCACAGGGGGCGGGGGAGCAGTACTTC.

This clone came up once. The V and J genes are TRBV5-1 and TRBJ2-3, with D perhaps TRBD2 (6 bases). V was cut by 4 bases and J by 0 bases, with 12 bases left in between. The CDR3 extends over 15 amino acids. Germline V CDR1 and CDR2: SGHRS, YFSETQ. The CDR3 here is CASSPLARSTDTQYF. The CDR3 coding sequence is TGCGCCAGCAGCCCTCTAGCGCGTAGCACAGATACGCAGTATTTT.

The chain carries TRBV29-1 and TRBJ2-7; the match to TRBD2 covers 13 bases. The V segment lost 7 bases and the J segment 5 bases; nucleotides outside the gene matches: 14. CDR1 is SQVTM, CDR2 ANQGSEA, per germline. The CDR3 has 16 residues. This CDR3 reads CSDPPSGLAGRHEQYF. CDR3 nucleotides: TGCAGCGATCCTCCCTCGGGACTAGCGGGACGGCACGAGCAGTACTTC.